This T cell receptor beta chain was found in a study of breast tumors, draining lymph nodes, adjacent tissues. TCRdb re-called the multiplex PCR reads with MiXCR, one entry per CDR3 protein. This sample has under 15,000 distinct CDR3 sequences, with 62% found just once. The germline gives CDR1 SEHNR, CDR2 FQNEAQ (reference sequence). With 5 bases removed from V and 2 bases from J, the gap between germline ends came to 7 bases. CDR3 length equals 12 residues. The sequence was obtained from a female donor with breast cancer. Some clones in this sample may be carry-over from other donors' samples. This chain links TRBV7-9 with TRBJ2-7; D unresolved. The material sequenced was tumor-adjacent breast tissue. CDR3 amino acids: CASSVEPYEQYF. CDR3 nucleotide sequence: TGTGCCAGCAGCGTAGAACCCTACGAGCAGTACTTC. The variable domain in full, completed from reference TRBV7-9 and TRBJ2-7, reads DTGVSQNPRHKITKRGQNVTFRCDPISEHNRLYWYRQTLGQGPEFLTYFQNEAQLEKSRLLSDRFSAERPKGSFSTLEIQRTEQGDSAMYLCASSVEPYEQYFGPGTRLTVT.